The rows below give T cell receptor beta chains drawn from one sample of a study of regulatory T cells in long-lasting Graves disease. TCRdb reprocessed the multiplex PCR reads with MiXCR, giving one entry per CDR3 protein. Here the sample spans some 340,000 distinct CDR3 sequences, over 9.5% being singletons. The sample was also reused in another study, on T cells in Graves' hyperthyroidism and ophthalmopathy.

The specimen comprised peripheral blood mononuclear cells (PBMCs), sampled at new diagnosis, from a patient treated with antithyroid drugs. The receptor source for this set is a woman aged 18-29 years with Graves disease. Both conserved end residues are part of each CDR3. The D gene is left open where the match is weak. For some rows the clone size is stated as once, few or many, or as a class when expanded; others skip it.

DNA: TGTGCCAGCAGCTCCAGTGGACGGATCTATGGCTACACCTTC
CDR3: CASSSSGRIYGYTF
J: TRBJ1-2
V: TRBV7-9
size: many
D: NA

DNA: TGCAGTGCTAGAGAAAGCGGGACAGCTAACTACGAGCAGTACTTC
CDR3: CSARESGTANYEQYF
J: TRBJ2-7
V: TRBV20-1
size: NA
D: NA

DNA: TGTGCCAGCAGCCCACTCACCAACACTGAAGCTTTCTTT
CDR3: CASSPLTNTEAFF
J: TRBJ1-1
V: TRBV28
size: many
D: NA

DNA: TGTGCCAGCAGTTACGCACGATACCCGGCTAACTATGGCTACACCTTC
CDR3: CASSYARYPANYGYTF
J: TRBJ1-2
V: TRBV6-5
size: many
D: NA

DNA: TGTGCCAGCAGCTTAGCGCCTGACAGAAACACTGAAGCTTTCTTT
CDR3: CASSLAPDRNTEAFF
J: TRBJ1-1
V: TRBV7-8
size: many
D: NA

DNA: TGTGCCAGCAGTGGGAGGAGGTTTATAAGTGAAAAACTGTTTTTT
CDR3: CASSGRRFISEKLFF
J: TRBJ1-4
V: TRBV28
size: many
D: NA

DNA: TGTGCCAGCAGTACAAACCGACAGGGTTTCCACGAGCAGTACTTC
CDR3: CASSTNRQGFHEQYF
J: TRBJ2-7
V: TRBV28
size: many
D: TRBD1

DNA: TGTGCCAGCACCCTAATACGGGGGCGGACTGAAGCTTTCTTT
CDR3: CASTLIRGRTEAFF
J: TRBJ1-1
V: TRBV6-1
size: many
D: NA

DNA: TGTGCCAGCAGCATTGAGGGACAGAGAGCTGGAAACACCATATATTTT
CDR3: CASSIEGQRAGNTIYF
J: TRBJ1-3
V: TRBV7-9
size: NA
D: TRBD1

DNA: TGCAGCGTTGAAGCGGCGGGACACCCCTACGAGCAGTACTTC
CDR3: CSVEAAGHPYEQYF
J: TRBJ2-7
V: TRBV29-1
size: few
D: NA

DNA: TGTGCCACCAGAGGGGCTAGCGGGAGTCGAACCGGGGAGCTGTTTTTT
CDR3: CATRGASGSRTGELFF
J: TRBJ2-2
V: TRBV24-1
size: many
D: TRBD2

DNA: TGCAGCGTTGAAGATGTAGGGACTAGCGGGGGGACCGGGGAGCTGTTTTTT
CDR3: CSVEDVGTSGGTGELFF
J: TRBJ2-2
V: TRBV29-1
size: NA
D: TRBD2

DNA: TGTGCCAGCAGTCGGACAGGAACACGACAAGAGACCCAGTACTTC
CDR3: CASSRTGTRQETQYF
J: TRBJ2-5
V: TRBV12-3/TRBV12-4
size: few
D: TRBD1

DNA: TGCGCCAGCAGCCAAGCGGCAGCCTCTAACTATGGCTACACCTTC
CDR3: CASSQAAASNYGYTF
J: TRBJ1-2
V: TRBV4-3
size: many
D: NA

DNA: TGCAGCGTTGAAGGCGGACAGGGAGGTGACGAGCAGTACTTC
CDR3: CSVEGGQGGDEQYF
J: TRBJ2-7
V: TRBV29-1
size: many
D: TRBD1

DNA: TGTGCCAGTAGTTCCCGACAGGGGGGGATCAATCAGCCCCAGCATTTT
CDR3: CASSSRQGGINQPQHF
J: TRBJ1-5
V: TRBV19
size: NA
D: TRBD1

DNA: TGTGCCAGCAGCTTGGATCTTGGGGAGCTGTTTTTT
CDR3: CASSLDLGELFF
J: TRBJ2-2
V: TRBV7-2
size: many
D: NA

DNA: TGCAGTGCTAGTGGAGCGGGGATCACAGATACGCAGTATTTT
CDR3: CSASGAGITDTQYF
J: TRBJ2-3
V: TRBV20-1
size: many
D: TRBD2

DNA: TGCAGTGCTAAGACAGGGTTGGACCAGCCCCAGCATTTT
CDR3: CSAKTGLDQPQHF
J: TRBJ1-5
V: TRBV20-1
size: many
D: TRBD1

DNA: TGTGCCATCAGGACAGGCCCCGGGGACTATGGCTACACCTTC
CDR3: CAIRTGPGDYGYTF
J: TRBJ1-2
V: TRBV10-3
size: many
D: NA

DNA: TGTGCCAGCAGTTCATCTGGGGGGGCTGACGAGCAGTACTTC
CDR3: CASSSSGGADEQYF
J: TRBJ2-7
V: TRBV12-3/TRBV12-4
size: NA
D: NA

DNA: TGCGCCAGCAGCCATACAGGAGTATACAATGAGCAGTTCTTC
CDR3: CASSHTGVYNEQFF
J: TRBJ2-1
V: TRBV4-1
size: many
D: NA

DNA: TGTGCCAGCAGCTTTGGGGCAGGGGTCAAAAACATTCAGTACTTC
CDR3: CASSFGAGVKNIQYF
J: TRBJ2-4
V: TRBV7-9
size: NA
D: NA

DNA: TGCAGTGCTAGAGGTGCTCTGAACACTGAAGCTTTCTTT
CDR3: CSARGALNTEAFF
J: TRBJ1-1
V: TRBV20-1
size: many
D: NA

DNA: TGTGCCAGCAGCGCAGGACAGGGCAGGGAGACCCAGTACTTC
CDR3: CASSAGQGRETQYF
J: TRBJ2-5
V: TRBV9
size: NA
D: TRBD1

DNA: TGCAGTGCTCTCCACGGGTCCGTAGGCTACACCTTC
CDR3: CSALHGSVGYTF
J: TRBJ1-2
V: TRBV20-1
size: many
D: NA

DNA: TGTGCCATCAGTGAGAGAGGGACAGGGACTTCTTCACCCCTCCACTTT
CDR3: CAISERGTGTSSPLHF
J: TRBJ1-6
V: TRBV10-3
size: many
D: TRBD1

DNA: TGTGCCAGCAGCCCTATATTCCCCTCACTACAGAATCCACCCTTCACCGGGGAGCTGTTTTTT
CDR3: CASSPIFPSLQNPPFTGELFF
J: TRBJ2-2
V: TRBV12-3/TRBV12-4
size: many
D: NA

DNA: TGTGCCAGTAGTCCACTCCTATGGGACCACTATGGCTACACCTTC
CDR3: CASSPLLWDHYGYTF
J: TRBJ1-2
V: TRBV19
size: few
D: NA

DNA: TGTGCCAGCTCCCCAGGGTCCACGGGGATTAACTATGGCTACACCTTC
CDR3: CASSPGSTGINYGYTF
J: TRBJ1-2
V: TRBV28
size: many
D: NA

DNA: TGTGCCAGCAGCGTTAGGGACCGCGAACGGGAGGGCTACACCTTC
CDR3: CASSVRDREREGYTF
J: TRBJ1-2
V: TRBV9
size: many
D: NA

DNA: TGTGCCAGCAGCTTTGGACTAGCGTTATCCTACGAGCAGTACTTC
CDR3: CASSFGLALSYEQYF
J: TRBJ2-7
V: TRBV7-2
size: many
D: TRBD2

DNA: TGTGCCAGCAGTTACGACAAGCTCCAATCAACTAATGAAAAACTGTTTTTT
CDR3: CASSYDKLQSTNEKLFF
J: TRBJ1-4
V: TRBV6-2/TRBV6-3
size: many
D: NA

DNA: TGTGCCAGCAGCCAGGAAACCGGGACAGTCACAGATACGCAGTATTTT
CDR3: CASSQETGTVTDTQYF
J: TRBJ2-3
V: TRBV14
size: many
D: TRBD1

DNA: TGTGCCAGCAGTTTTTGGGGTGTACGGGGAGAGACCCAGTACTTC
CDR3: CASSFWGVRGETQYF
J: TRBJ2-5
V: TRBV27
size: many
D: NA

DNA: TGTGCCAGCAAGGCGGGGGGAAACACTGAAGCTTTCTTT
CDR3: CASKAGGNTEAFF
J: TRBJ1-1
V: TRBV2
size: many
D: NA

DNA: TGTGCCAGCAGTTACCCTGGGACTACCTACGAGCAGTACTTC
CDR3: CASSYPGTTYEQYF
J: TRBJ2-7
V: TRBV6-5
size: many
D: TRBD2

DNA: TGTGCCAGCAGCTTAGCCAGGGGGGGGCATGAGCAGTTCTTC
CDR3: CASSLARGGHEQFF
J: TRBJ2-1
V: TRBV11-2
size: many
D: NA

DNA: TGTGCCAGCAGAGAGCCGGGACGAGGGACAGATACGCAGTATTTT
CDR3: CASREPGRGTDTQYF
J: TRBJ2-3
V: TRBV6-2/TRBV6-3
size: NA
D: NA

DNA: TGTGCCAGCAGGGCGGGGGGGCCTATTGAGCAGTTCTTC
CDR3: CASRAGGPIEQFF
J: TRBJ2-1
V: TRBV6-2/TRBV6-3
size: NA
D: TRBD2

DNA: TGTGCCAGCAGCCTCTATTTAGCGGGACCCTCGGACGAGCAGTACTTC
CDR3: CASSLYLAGPSDEQYF
J: TRBJ2-7
V: TRBV14
size: once
D: TRBD2

DNA: TGTGCCAGCAGTTTAATGTCCCAAGAGACCCAGTACTTC
CDR3: CASSLMSQETQYF
J: TRBJ2-5
V: TRBV28
size: many
D: NA

DNA: TGTGCCAGCACCTCGGGGGGAAACATTCAGTACTTC
CDR3: CASTSGGNIQYF
J: TRBJ2-4
V: TRBV28
size: many
D: TRBD2

DNA: TGTGCCAGCAGTGAAGCCCGGAGTCGGGGCAATGAGCAGTTCTTC
CDR3: CASSEARSRGNEQFF
J: TRBJ2-1
V: TRBV2
size: many
D: NA

DNA: TGTGCCAGCAGTTTTATGGGGTCTTTCAATGAGCAGTTCTTC
CDR3: CASSFMGSFNEQFF
J: TRBJ2-1
V: TRBV28
size: many
D: NA

DNA: TGTGCCAGCAGCATAACTAACTATGGCTACACCTTC
CDR3: CASSITNYGYTF
J: TRBJ1-2
V: TRBV7-3
size: few
D: NA

DNA: TGTGCCAGCAGCTCTACGGACAGGAACCTCTACAATGAGCAGTTCTTC
CDR3: CASSSTDRNLYNEQFF
J: TRBJ2-1
V: TRBV5-6
size: NA
D: TRBD1

DNA: TGCGCCAGCAGCTTGGTCGGGGGACTAGCCGTGGATACGCAGTATTTT
CDR3: CASSLVGGLAVDTQYF
J: TRBJ2-3
V: TRBV5-1
size: NA
D: TRBD2

DNA: TGTGCCAGCAGCGTAATGGCGGGGGGGAACAATGAGCAGTTCTTC
CDR3: CASSVMAGGNNEQFF
J: TRBJ2-1
V: TRBV9
size: many
D: TRBD2

DNA: TGCAGCGTTGAACAGGCGTACGGAGAAAAACTGTTTTTT
CDR3: CSVEQAYGEKLFF
J: TRBJ1-4
V: TRBV29-1
size: NA
D: NA

DNA: TGTGCCAGCAGTTTCCCCCGGACAGGCGGCGTGGATGGCTACACCTTC
CDR3: CASSFPRTGGVDGYTF
J: TRBJ1-2
V: TRBV28
size: many
D: TRBD1

DNA: TGTGCCAGCAGCTTAGGGACTAGCGGGAGGAATGAGCAGTTCTTC
CDR3: CASSLGTSGRNEQFF
J: TRBJ2-1
V: TRBV11-2
size: many
D: TRBD2